This T cell receptor beta chain originates from a study of blood T cell repertoires in COVID-19. Study-wide background: In each case, the material was cDNA or gDNA derived from T cells, B-cell-depleted T cells, or PBMCs.

Sequencing used immunoSEQ multiplex PCR; TCRdb keeps in-frame clones, though not all of them. The sample comprises roughly 230,000 clones, roughly 90% of which are singletons, and around 1.9% rests with the top ten. The V end was cut by 6 bases, the J end by 2 bases, with 8 bases between. Per germline, CDR1 MNHEY and CDR2 SVGEGT. The CDR3 spans 13 residues. Seattle-derived patients entered the study during active infection and were followed longitudinally. The receptor's source is a woman aged 55 to 70 with COVID-19, enrolled during active disease. Sequenced input: peripheral blood. The chain joins TRBV6-2 or TRBV6-3 to TRBJ1-3; tentative D call: TRBD1 (5 bases). CDR3 in amino acids: CASSRGAGNTIYF. DNA for the CDR3: TGTGCCAGCAGCCGGGGGGCTGGAAACACCATATATTTT.